One and the same sample provided the 18 T cell receptor beta chains below, sequenced in a study of T cells in Graves' hyperthyroidism and ophthalmopathy. RNA transcripts served as the template for amplifying TCR beta CDR3 regions. A first-round RT-PCR of the TCR CDR3 used the HTBI primer set. TCRdb re-derived calls from the multiplex PCR reads in MiXCR, one entry per CDR3 protein. This table holds under 550,000 distinct CDR3 sequences, 12% to 15% found once. The sequenced material came from blood. Receptor source: a woman aged 18-29 years with Graves' hyperthyroidism.

Regarding this clonotype: At one end, the junction sequence differs from germline, possibly due to a read error. The rearrangement uses TRBV27 and TRBJ2-7, with D unresolved. This CDR3 contains 12 residues. CDR1 MNHEY and CDR2 SMNVEV come from the germline V gene (reference sequence). CDR3 coding DNA: TGTACCAGCAGTCCCCGAGCGAATGAGCAGTACTTC. Translated: CTSSPRANEQYF.

V is TRBV4-3 and J is TRBJ2-1, with 10 positions matching TRBD2. The germline V gene has CDR1 LGHNA and CDR2 YSLEER. V lost 1 base, J lost 7 bases, and 4 bases stayed unmatched. The CDR3 contains 15 residues. The CDR3 region has the DNA TGCGCCAGCAGCCAAGGAGCGGGAGGGCAGAATGAGCAGTTCTTC. Translated: CASSQGAGGQNEQFF.

The chain has TRBV28 and TRBJ2-5, with a tentative D call TRBD1 (6 bases). Trimming removed 6 bases from V and 1 base from J, with 15 bases in between. The germline V gene encodes CDR1 MDHEN and CDR2 SYDVKM. This CDR3 region has 15 residues. Written as DNA, the CDR3 is TGTGCCAGCAGAGACTTGACAGGATCCCAAGAGACCCAGTACTTC. It yields the protein CASRDLTGSQETQYF.

This chain joins TRBV27 and TRBJ2-7, with 10 nucleotides matching TRBD1. Trimming took 5 bases from V and 3 from J; bases not matched to a gene: 7. The CDR3 consists of 15 residues. Germline values: CDR1 MNHEY, CDR2 SMNVEV (reference sequence). The CDR3, as DNA: TGTGCCAGCAGTGCGCGGACAGGGGGGAACTACGAGCAGTACTTC. Protein sequence: CASSARTGGNYEQYF.

In its sample, this clonotype was seen many times. The rearrangement joins TRBV11-2 to TRBJ2-1; 10 nucleotides agree with TRBD2. Germline lookup yields CDR1 SGHAT and CDR2 FQNNGV. Trimming took 1 base from V and 7 from J; bases not matched to a gene: 4. CDR3 length: 15 amino acids. CDR3 sequence reads: CASSLVSGRENEQFF. The CDR3 DNA reads TGTGCCAGCAGCTTAGTCAGCGGGAGGGAAAATGAGCAGTTCTTC.

The chain links TRBV5-4 to TRBJ2-1; 10 bases line up with TRBD2. The CDR3 is 15 amino acids. Germline CDR1 is SGHNT and CDR2 is YYREEE (reference sequence). V was clipped by 5 bases and J by 5 bases; unmatched bases: 7. CDR3: CASSPSGREDNEQFF. CDR3 bases: TGTGCCAGCAGTCCAAGCGGGAGGGAAGACAATGAGCAGTTCTTC.

The V and J genes are TRBV20-1 and TRBJ2-3; 10 nucleotides match TRBD2. CDR3 size: 14 residues. Trimming took 4 bases from V and 3 from J; bases not matched to a gene: 4. Germline V gene lookup returns CDR1 DFQATT and CDR2 SNEGSKA (reference sequence). The CDR3 DNA reads as TGCAGTGCTACAGGGACTAGCGAGACAGATACGCAGTATTTT. This translates into CSATGTSETDTQYF.

This clonotype was picked up many times. The V and J genes are TRBV20-1 and TRBJ1-1; D unresolved. Germline V lookup: CDR1 DFQATT, CDR2 SNEGSKA (reference sequence). The CDR3 loop spans 14 amino acids. The ends were cut back, 2 bases at V and 3 bases at J, with 13 bases in the middle. The CDR3 nucleotides are TGCAGTGCTAGATCCTGGACTGCCGACACTGAAGCTTTCTTT. Amino acid sequence: CSARSWTADTEAFF.

This clonotype was counted many times. This chain joins TRBV6-2 or TRBV6-3 and TRBJ2-2; D possibly corresponds to TRBD2 (6 bases). The V end was cut by 6 bases, the J end by 5 bases, with 10 bases between. The CDR3 is made up of 13 amino acids. Germline V lookup: CDR1 MNHEY, CDR2 SVGEGT. CDR3 in DNA: TGTGCCAGCAGCGAACTAGCAACCGGGGAGCTGTTTTTT. Translated, it gives CASSELATGELFF.

This chain joins TRBV5-1 and TRBJ2-3; TRBD1 matches 9 bases. Per germline, CDR1 SGHRS and CDR2 YFSETQ. This CDR3 region has 16 residues. V lost 4 bases, J lost 3 bases, and 9 bases stayed unmatched. Here the CDR3 DNA reads TGCGCCAGCAGCCAGGAACAGGGGGCGAATACAGATACGCAGTATTTT. It yields the protein CASSQEQGANTDTQYF.

This clonotype was counted only a few times. CDR3 DNA: TGTGCCTGGAGTGTAATTCTGGGGGTTCAGTACTTC. Translating gives CAWSVILGVQYF. The V call is TRBV30, the J call TRBJ2-4, with D possibly being TRBD1 or TRBD2 (5 bases each). This CDR3 has 12 residues. With 0 bases removed from V and 11 bases from J, the gap between germline ends came to 11 bases. Germline CDR1 and CDR2: GTSNPN and SVGIG (reference sequence).

The chain links TRBV28 to TRBJ2-3, with 12 bases fitting TRBD2. Trimming at V came to 5 bases and at J to 4 bases, leaving 7 bases not matched to a gene. This CDR3 comprises 16 residues. The germline V gene encodes CDR1 MDHEN and CDR2 SYDVKM. The CDR3 spells CASSLWTSGTSDTQYF. As DNA, the CDR3 is TGTGCCAGCAGTCTCTGGACTAGCGGGACTTCAGATACGCAGTATTTT. The whole variable domain, remainder taken from reference TRBV28 and TRBJ2-3, is DVKVTQSSRYLVKRTGEKVFLECVQDMDHENMFWYRQDPGLGLRLIYFSYDVKMKEKGDIPEGYSVSREKKERFSLILESASTNQTSMYLCASSLWTSGTSDTQYFGPGTRLTVL.

This clonotype showed up many times. The chain employs TRBV5-1 and TRBJ2-4; D possibly corresponds to TRBD1 (6 bases). CDR1 and CDR2 (germline): SGHRS, YFSETQ. Trimming pared 1 base from V and 8 bases from J, leaving 13 bases between. This CDR3 comprises 14 residues. CDR3 sequence: CASSLSTRGDIQYF. The CDR3 coding sequence is TGCGCCAGCAGCTTGAGCACCAGGGGAGACATTCAGTACTTC.

The chain uses TRBV11-2 and TRBJ2-7; TRBD1 aligns across 9 bases. Per the germline V gene, CDR1 is SGHAT and CDR2 is FQNNGV. CDR3 length: 13 amino acids. V dropped 3 bases and J dropped 7; count of bases not matched to a gene: 4. The CDR3 DNA reads as TGTGCCAGCAGCTTCGGGACAGGGCAGGAGCAGTACTTC. Residues: CASSFGTGQEQYF. The full variable domain, in which reference TRBV11-2 and TRBJ2-7 provide the parts outside the CDR3, is EAGVAQSPRYKIIEKRQSVAFWCNPISGHATLYWYQQILGQGPKLLIQFQNNGVVDDSQLPKDRFSAERLKGVDSTLKIQPAKLEDSAVYLCASSFGTGQEQYFGPGTRLTVT.

This clonotype has more than one count but fewer than ten. This chain uses TRBV18 with TRBJ2-7; 8 nucleotides match TRBD2. The length of the CDR3 is 17 residues. V lost 3 bases, J lost 5 bases, and 15 bases stayed unmatched. Germline loops: CDR1 KGHSH, CDR2 LQKENI. The CDR3 DNA follows: TGTGCCAGCTCACCGGCGGGGCGGTTAGCGGGATATAACGAGCAGTACTTC. Protein sequence: CASSPAGRLAGYNEQYF.

The CDR3 coding sequence is TGTGCCAGTAGTATGGGGGACAGTCCGTACAATGAGCAGTTCTTC. Translating gives CASSMGDSPYNEQFF. The chain recombines TRBV19 with TRBJ2-1; 7 nucleotides line up with TRBD1. V dropped 3 bases and J dropped 4; count of bases not matched to a gene: 6. The CDR3 sequence is 15 residues long. Germline-derived CDR1 and CDR2 are LNHDA and SQIVND (reference sequence).

This clonotype was observed a handful of times. The V and J genes are TRBV10-1 and TRBJ2-1; D is perhaps TRBD1 (5 bases). Trimming took off 5 bases at V and 0 bases at J, with 11 bases between the two ends. This CDR3 contains 15 residues. Germline CDR1 and CDR2: WNHNN and SYGVQD (reference sequence). In nucleotides, the CDR3 is TGCGCCAGCAGTAAGGGGCAGGGCTCCTACAATGAGCAGTTCTTC. Protein product: CASSKGQGSYNEQFF.

This clonotype was detected ten times or more. The rearrangement links TRBV29-1 to TRBJ1-1, with D hard to call. This CDR3 region has 12 residues. Germline lookup yields CDR1 SQVTM and CDR2 ANQGSEA. Trimming took off 4 bases at V and 4 bases at J, with 10 bases between the two ends. CDR3 residues: CSVGEVGTEAFF. The CDR3 nucleotides read TGCAGCGTTGGGGAGGTAGGCACTGAAGCTTTCTTT. Filled out from reference TRBV29-1 and TRBJ1-1, the complete variable domain reads SAVISQKPSRDICQRGTSLTIQCQVDSQVTMMFWYRQQPGQSLTLIATANQGSEATYESGFVIDKFPISRPNLTFSTLTVSNMSPEDSSIYLCSVGEVGTEAFFGQGTRLTVV.